One sample yielded the 13 T cell receptor beta chains listed below, sequenced in a study of T-cell memory formation after mild COVID-19. TCRdb ran MiXCR on the 5' RACE reads and lists one entry per CDR3 protein. The sample holds 550,000 to 600,000 distinct CDR3 sequences, about 20% seen once. The source material was PBMCs or a T cell subset sorted from them (not recorded which). These receptors originate from an adult woman who had mild COVID-19 (a few samples of this study predate the infection). Cell type and time point are not known.

This chain links TRBV11-2 with TRBJ1-4; D remains ambiguous. CDR3 size: 15 residues. Trimming shortened V by 1 base and J by 8 bases, and 14 bases separated the two germline ends. CDR1 and CDR2 from the germline V gene are SGHAT and FQNNGV. The DNA for the CDR3 is TGTGCCAGCAGCTTAGGTCTGGGGAGTTTGGAAAAACTGTTTTTT. Its protein product is CASSLGLGSLEKLFF.

This clonotype has more than one count but fewer than ten. The rearrangement joins TRBV4-3 to TRBJ1-1; D is undetermined. Trimming pared 4 bases from V and 4 bases from J, leaving 10 bases between. Per germline, CDR1 LGHNA and CDR2 YSLEER. The length of the CDR3 is 13 residues. CDR3 amino acids: CASSRARGTEAFF. DNA for the CDR3: TGCGCCAGCAGCCGGGCCCGGGGCACTGAAGCTTTCTTT.

This sequence joins TRBV20-1 and TRBJ1-5, with D perhaps TRBD1 (5 bases). The CDR3 runs 13 residues. The V and J ends lost 5 bases and 2 bases respectively, with 10 bases between them. CDR1 DFQATT and CDR2 SNEGSKA come from the germline V gene (reference sequence). CDR3 DNA sequence: TGCAGTGCTGTTTGGGGGGGCAATCAGCCCCAGCATTTT. This gives the protein CSAVWGGNQPQHF.

The chain joins TRBV5-4 to TRBJ1-1; D gene uncertain. CDR3 size: 14 residues. CDR1 SGHNT and CDR2 YYREEE come from the germline V gene (reference sequence). Trimming removed 3 bases at V and 8 bases at J, with 17 bases between. CDR3 protein: CASSSERAGWEAFF. For the CDR3, the DNA is TGTGCCAGCAGCTCCGAAAGGGCGGGGTGGGAAGCTTTCTTT.

This clonotype was counted at least ten times. V and J are TRBV6-2 or TRBV6-3 and TRBJ2-3; the match to TRBD1 covers 10 bases. CDR3 length: 15 residues. Germline loops: CDR1 MNHEY, CDR2 SVGEGT. J gave up 5 bases and V 8 bases, and 10 bases lay outside the gene matches. CDR3 nucleotides: TGTGCCAGCGCCGACGGGACAGGGGTCCGAGATACGCAGTATTTT. Protein product: CASADGTGVRDTQYF.

The table lists this clonotype with a few counts. The rearrangement links TRBV6-5 to TRBJ2-1; no reliable D call. The germline V gene encodes CDR1 MNHEY and CDR2 SVGAGI. The CDR3 sequence is 15 residues long. Trimming removed 6 bases from V and 0 bases from J, with 12 bases in between. DNA of the CDR3: TGTGCCAGCAGCAAAGACCGCAGCTCCTACAATGAGCAGTTCTTC. It specifies CASSKDRSSYNEQFF.

As regards this clonotype: Germline is not matched at one junction end, which may reflect a read error. The V gene is TRBV7-7, the J gene TRBJ2-5; D ambiguous. The CDR3 runs to 13 residues. The germline V gene has CDR1 SSHAT and CDR2 FNYEAQ (reference sequence). The CDR3 loop is CASSRVRWETQYF. CDR3 DNA: TGTGCTAGCAGCCGAGTACGGTGGGAGACCCAGTACTTC.

J is TRBJ1-1 and V is TRBV12-3 or TRBV12-4, with 9 nucleotides matching TRBD1. The CDR3 has 14 amino acids. V gave up 6 bases and J gave up 5 bases; unmatched junction bases: 7. The CDR3 loop reads CASRRDRGKTEAFF. The CDR3, as DNA: TGTGCCAGCAGGCGTGACAGGGGGAAAACTGAAGCTTTCTTT.

This chain uses TRBV20-1 with TRBJ2-1, with 8 bases that match TRBD2. The V gene end was trimmed by 0 bases and the J gene end by 7 bases; junction bases not matched to a gene: 5. The CDR3 has 14 amino acids. Germline V lookup: CDR1 DFQATT, CDR2 SNEGSKA (reference sequence). This chain's CDR3 is CSARDRGGRNEQFF. The CDR3, as DNA: TGCAGTGCTAGAGATCGCGGGGGGCGAAATGAGCAGTTCTTC.

This rearrangement joins TRBV9 to TRBJ2-5; 8 bases agree with TRBD2. V shed 4 bases and J 4 bases; nucleotides not matched to a gene: 6. The V gene's germline CDR1 is SGDLS and CDR2 YYNGEE. CDR3 length equals 14 residues. The chain's CDR3 is CASSTTSVRETQYF. The CDR3 coding sequence is TGTGCCAGCAGCACGACTAGCGTGAGAGAGACCCAGTACTTC. The whole variable domain, filled in from reference TRBV9 and TRBJ2-5, reads DSGVTQTPKHLITATGQRVTLRCSPRSGDLSVYWYQQSLDQGLQFLIQYYNGEERAKGNILERFSAQQFPDLHSELNLSSLELGDSALYFCASSTTSVRETQYFGPGTRLLVL.

The chain joins TRBV6-5 to TRBJ2-2; D is unclear. CDR1 is MNHEY and CDR2 is SVGAGI in the germline V gene. The CDR3 loop spans 12 amino acids. Between the trimmed V and J ends, which lost 10 bases and 5 bases, there was a span of 11 bases. The CDR3 region is CATQRGTGELFF. The DNA of the CDR3 is TGTGCCACGCAACGTGGGACCGGGGAGCTGTTTTTT.

This clonotype was seen ten or more times. The chain has TRBV5-4 and TRBJ2-1, with D unresolved. V was shortened by 1 base and J by 5 bases, with 7 bases between the two germline ends. Germline loops: CDR1 SGHNT, CDR2 YYREEE (reference sequence). The CDR3 sequence is 13 residues long. The CDR3 region is CASSLSRNNEQFF. CDR3 in DNA: TGTGCCAGCAGCTTGAGCCGGAACAATGAGCAGTTCTTC.

This clonotype was found a few times. The chain combines TRBV29-1 with TRBJ2-1; TRBD2 is a possible D gene (5 bases). Trimming removed 6 bases from V and 9 bases from J, with 9 bases in between. The CDR3 extends over 10 amino acids. Per the germline V gene, CDR1 is SQVTM and CDR2 is ANQGSEA. CDR3 bases: TGCAGCGTCAGTGGAGGTGAGCAGTTCTTC. Translated: CSVSGGEQFF.